Below are 5 T cell receptor beta chains sequenced from a single sample in a study of blood T cells in healthy people across ages. A sample-barcoded 5' primer and a J-beta primer mix were used in a second PCR of about 7 to 12 cycles. TCRdb processed the 5' RACE reads anew with MiXCR; each CDR3 protein has one entry. The sample shows around 1,900,000 distinct CDR3 sequences, roughly 43% of them seen only once. The sample consisted of blood. The receptors derive from a human donor in good health.

This clonotype was counted only a few times. CDR3 sequence reads: CASSSLRTGFREQFF. As DNA, the CDR3 is TGTGCCAGCAGCAGTCTCAGGACAGGGTTCCGTGAGCAGTTCTTC. The chain combines TRBV7-3 with TRBJ2-1, with 8 bases that match TRBD1. V was pared by 5 bases and J by 9 bases, with 12 bases of the junction left unmatched. The CDR3 runs to 15 residues. Germline-derived CDR1 and CDR2 are SGHTA and FQGTGA. Full variable domain (outside the CDR3, taken from reference TRBV7-3 and TRBJ2-1): GAGVSQTPSNKVTEKGKYVELRCDPISGHTALYWYRQSLGQGPEFLIYFQGTGAADDSGLPNDRFFAVRPEGSVSTLKIQRTERGDSAVYLCASSSLRTGFREQFFGPGTRLTVL.

This chain connects TRBV3-1 to TRBJ2-7; TRBD1 matches at 7 bases. This CDR3 has 20 residues. The V segment lost 1 base and the J segment 3 bases; nucleotides outside the gene matches: 21. Germline V gene data show CDR1 as LGHDT and CDR2 as YNNKEL (reference sequence). This CDR3 reads CASSQGGVWGQTGTDYEQYF. DNA for the CDR3: TGTGCCAGCAGCCAAGGTGGAGTTTGGGGACAGACAGGGACCGACTACGAGCAGTACTTC.

The rearrangement links TRBV6-2 or TRBV6-3 to TRBJ2-3; 9 bases fit TRBD2. V gave up 4 bases and J gave up 3 bases; unmatched junction bases: 8. The germline gives CDR1 MNHEY, CDR2 SVGEGT. This CDR3 is built from 16 residues. The CDR3 nucleotides read TGTGCCAGCAGTTTCGGACTAGCGAGGAATACAGATACGCAGTATTTT. Its protein is CASSFGLARNTDTQYF.

Remarks on this clonotype: Just one base apart from a much larger clone, this may be a read error. This chain connects TRBV7-9 to TRBJ2-1; a weak D match, TRBD1 (6 bases). V lost 0 bases and J 12 bases, leaving 18 bases between the germline ends. CDR1 and CDR2 from the germline V gene are SEHNR and FQNEAQ (reference sequence). The CDR3 has 15 residues. Here the CDR3 reads CASSLAWQGNRGQFF. CDR3 nucleotide sequence: TGTGCCAGCAGCTTAGCGTGGCAGGGGAATAGGGGGCAGTTCTTC.

This clonotype has just a few counts. The rearrangement joins TRBV7-2 to TRBJ1-2; the match to TRBD1 covers 9 bases. In germline, CDR1 is SGHTA, CDR2 FQGNSA. The CDR3 length is 15 residues. V gave up 5 bases and J gave up 4 bases; unmatched junction bases: 8. The CDR3 coding sequence is TGTGCCAGCAGCGTATTGACAGGGGGGGCCTATGGCTACACCTTC. Its translation: CASSVLTGGAYGYTF.